This T cell receptor (beta chain) was recovered during a study of T cells in localized non-small cell lung cancer. Study results and caveats: Researchers found a median 57 of the top 100 tumor clones in adjacent lung.

CDR1 and CDR2 (germline): SGHRS, YFSETQ. This CDR3 is 13 amino acids long. Some clones are missing from TCRdb's copy, which holds only in-frame ones; the method was immunoSEQ multiplex PCR. The table shows about 57,000 clones, with about nine tenths occurring only once. Note on this clone: Its target is not known. One end of the junction is discordant with germline, which a read error may explain. This same CDR3 is encoded by further DNA sequences in the sample.

The source of this sequence is a man aged 35-69 years with stage I lung adenocarcinoma. The sample here was peripheral blood, taken before any cancer treatment. The chain is built from TRBV5-1 and TRBJ2-3, with TRBD2 identical over 8 bases. The DNA of the CDR3 is TGCGCCAGCACGTCCGGGAGGGAAGATACGCAATATTTT. Protein product: CASTSGREDTQYF.